These 23 T cell receptor beta chains were sequenced from one sample in a study of shared clonotypes between healthy human individuals. Assay: immunoSEQ multiplex PCR; the TCRdb copy retains only in-frame clones and omits some. The sample has 980,000 or so clones; 60% to 85% are singletons. The sequenced sample was memory CD4+ T cells sorted from blood. Indicated subset: CD45RA-negative fraction. The receptors stem from a man between 18 and 35 years old in good health.

This clone has just one count. V and J are TRBV4-1 and TRBJ2-1; TRBD2 matches 8 bases. Germline V lookup: CDR1 MGHRA, CDR2 YSYEKL. The CDR3 totals 17 residues. V was clipped by 0 bases and J by 2 bases; unmatched bases: 6. The CDR3 here is CASSQDSTSGTYNEQFF. CDR3 bases: TGCGCCAGCAGCCAAGATAGTACTAGCGGTACCTACAATGAGCAGTTCTTC.

The chain is built from TRBV9 and TRBJ2-7, with 7 positions matching TRBD1. Germline V gives CDR1 SGDLS, CDR2 YYNGEE. J gave up 2 bases and V 3 bases, and 5 bases lay outside the gene matches. CDR3 size: 14 residues. The CDR3: CASSASGQTYEQYF. The CDR3 DNA sequence: TGTGCCAGCAGCGCCTCGGGACAGACCTACGAGCAGTACTTC.

The chain employs TRBV4-1 and TRBJ2-5; D not certain. The CDR3 is made up of 11 amino acids. CDR1 is MGHRA and CDR2 is YSYEKL in the germline V gene. The V end lost 2 bases, the J end lost 5 bases, and 3 bases lay between the germline ends. The CDR3 reads CASSQRETQYF. The CDR3 nucleotides are TGCGCCAGCAGCCAAAGGGAGACCCAGTACTTC.

The chain combines TRBV5-1 with TRBJ1-6; 10 bases align to TRBD1. Germline V gives CDR1 SGHRS, CDR2 YFSETQ. The CDR3 loop spans 16 amino acids. Losses at the gene ends were 1 base for V and 9 bases for J; bases not matched to a gene: 7. Here the CDR3 reads CASSLTGTGVGSPLHF. The CDR3 DNA sequence: TGCGCCAGCAGCTTGACAGGGACAGGGGTTGGTTCACCCCTCCACTTT.

V and J are TRBV29-1 and TRBJ1-1; TRBD1 agrees at 11 bases. In germline, CDR1 is SQVTM, CDR2 ANQGSEA. CDR3 length: 13 amino acids. Unmatched junction bases numbered 3, after V lost 3 bases and J lost 6 bases. The CDR3 DNA sequence: TGCAGCGTTGAGCCGGGACAGGGGGCTGAAGCTTTCTTT. Its protein product is CSVEPGQGAEAFF. The full variable domain, its missing parts supplied by reference TRBV29-1 and TRBJ1-1, is SAVISQKPSRDICQRGTSLTIQCQVDSQVTMMFWYRQQPGQSLTLIATANQGSEATYESGFVIDKFPISRPNLTFSTLTVSNMSPEDSSIYLCSVEPGQGAEAFFGQGTRLTVV.

The V gene is TRBV7-2, the J gene TRBJ1-6; D unclear. The CDR3 extends over 17 amino acids. The germline V gene encodes CDR1 SGHTA and CDR2 FQGNSA. V was pared by 7 bases and J by 2 bases, with 18 bases between. The CDR3 DNA reads as TGTGCCAGCACCATAGGGAGGCAGGCTGCCTATAATTCACCCCTCCACTTT. Protein: CASTIGRQAAYNSPLHF.

The V and J genes are TRBV5-6 and TRBJ1-1; 7 bases are shared with TRBD1. The CDR3 consists of 15 residues. Germline assignment: CDR1 SGHDT and CDR2 YYEEEE. With 6 bases clipped from V and 1 base from J, the junction kept 9 bases outside the gene matches. In DNA form, the CDR3 reads TGTGCCAGCATCCCTCGGGGACAGAGGAACACTGAAGCTTTCTTT. Amino acids: CASIPRGQRNTEAFF. Supplemented by reference TRBV5-6 and TRBJ1-1, the full variable domain reads DAGVTQSPTHLIKTRGQQVTLRCSPKSGHDTVSWYQQALGQGPQFIFQYYEEEERQRGNFPDRFSGHQFPNYSSELNVNALLLGDSALYLCASIPRGQRNTEAFFGQGTRLTVV.

This rearrangement joins TRBV5-1 to TRBJ2-3; 16 bases line up with TRBD2. V shed 4 bases and J 0 bases; nucleotides not matched to a gene: 11. The CDR3 length is 20 residues. The V gene's germline CDR1 is SGHRS and CDR2 YFSETQ. Here the CDR3 DNA reads TGCGCCAGCAGCAGGGGACTAGCGGGAGGGCCTGGAAGTAGCACAGATACGCAGTATTTT. Translating gives CASSRGLAGGPGSSTDTQYF.

The genes are TRBV28 and TRBJ2-5; weak D call: TRBD1 (6 bases). Germline lookup yields CDR1 MDHEN and CDR2 SYDVKM. The CDR3 has 17 residues. Trimming stripped 4 bases from V and 3 bases from J, with 21 bases between. CDR3 sequence reads: CASSSRWNRDRKETQYF. The DNA of the CDR3 is TGTGCCAGCAGTTCCCGGTGGAACAGGGATAGAAAAGAGACCCAGTACTTC. The variable domain in full, completed from reference TRBV28 and TRBJ2-5, reads DVKVTQSSRYLVKRTGEKVFLECVQDMDHENMFWYRQDPGLGLRLIYFSYDVKMKEKGDIPEGYSVSREKKERFSLILESASTNQTSMYLCASSSRWNRDRKETQYFGPGTRLLVL.

About this clone itself: Other nucleotide sequences in the sample specify the same CDR3. The chain combines TRBV5-6 with TRBJ2-5, with D unresolved. The V gene lost 2 bases and the J gene lost 5 bases, with 4 bases spanning the gap. The length of the CDR3 is 11 residues. Germline-derived CDR1 and CDR2 are SGHDT and YYEEEE. In DNA, the CDR3 is TGTGCCAGCAGCTTCGGTGAGACCCAGTACTTC. This gives the protein CASSFGETQYF.

This clone was counted a single time. V is TRBV27 and J is TRBJ2-1; D may be TRBD1 (5 bases). Between the trimmed V and J ends, which lost 2 bases and 0 bases, there was a span of 8 bases. Per germline, CDR1 MNHEY and CDR2 SMNVEV (reference sequence). This CDR3 has 15 amino acids. The DNA of the CDR3 is TGTGCCAGCAGTTTAAGACAGAGCTCCTACAATGAGCAGTTCTTC. It translates to CASSLRQSSYNEQFF.

This clone occurred once. The V gene is TRBV9, the J gene TRBJ1-2; D is uncertain. Trimming left V 0 bases short and J 2 bases short, with 5 bases between. Germline CDR1 SGDLS, CDR2 YYNGEE. The CDR3 runs 13 residues. As DNA, the CDR3 is TGTGCCAGCAGCGTAGCCAGGAACTATGGCTACACCTTC. Residues: CASSVARNYGYTF.

The chain has TRBV10-3 and TRBJ2-2, with D perhaps being TRBD1 or TRBD2 (6 bases each). Germline loops: CDR1 ENHRY, CDR2 SYGVKD. The V and J ends lost 8 bases and 0 bases respectively, with 19 bases between them. CDR3 length equals 17 residues. Here the CDR3 DNA reads TGTGCCATCCAGAGGGGGGATGGGACAACGAACACCGGGGAGCTGTTTTTT. The encoded protein is CAIQRGDGTTNTGELFF.

The rearrangement uses TRBV4-1 and TRBJ1-2; 12 bases match TRBD1. Germline CDR1 and CDR2: MGHRA and YSYEKL. The CDR3 extends over 14 amino acids. Losses at the gene ends were 1 base for V and 8 bases for J; bases not matched to a gene: 2. In DNA form, the CDR3 reads TGCGCCAGCAGCCAAGGGGACAGGGGGCACGGCTACACCTTC. Translating gives CASSQGDRGHGYTF.

V gene TRBV2 combines with J gene TRBJ2-2; 8 positions agree with TRBD2. There are 16 residues in the CDR3. V was clipped by 4 bases and J by 4 bases; unmatched bases: 8. Germline CDR1 reads SNHLY; CDR2 reads FYNNEI. This chain's CDR3 is CASSGRGGGSTGELFF. The DNA of the CDR3 is TGTGCCAGCAGTGGACGGGGCGGGGGGAGCACCGGGGAGCTGTTTTTT.

Written as DNA, the CDR3 is TGTGCCAGCAGTTACTCCGGGACGGGGAATCAGCCCCAGCATTTT. Residues: CASSYSGTGNQPQHF. The chain is built from TRBV6-5 and TRBJ1-5, with D tentatively TRBD1 (5 bases). The CDR3 has 15 amino acids. The germline CDR1 and CDR2 sequences are MNHEY and SVGAGI. V lost 0 bases, J lost 4 bases, and 10 bases lay in between.

Remarks on this clone: Sequence at one end of the junction differs from germline and may be a read error. The chain employs TRBV7-7 and TRBJ2-7, with 9 positions matching TRBD1. From germline, CDR1 is SSHAT and CDR2 FNYEAQ (reference sequence). The CDR3 is 14 residues long. CDR3 coding DNA: TGTGCTAGCAGCCCTGGGACAGGGCTGTACGAGCAGTACTTC. It encodes CASSPGTGLYEQYF.

This clone came up once. This CDR3 reads CASSSSSGSIHEQYF. CDR3 nucleotide sequence: TGTGCCAGCAGCTCGTCTAGCGGGAGTATCCACGAGCAGTACTTC. The rearrangement links TRBV7-2 to TRBJ2-7, with 10 bases that match TRBD2. The ends lost 4 bases at V and 5 bases at J; junction bases unmatched: 8. Looked up from germline, CDR1 is SGHTA and CDR2 is FQGNSA. This CDR3 is 15 amino acids long.

The rearrangement joins TRBV18 to TRBJ2-4, with TRBD1 identical over 9 bases. This CDR3 spans 15 amino acids. Germline trimming cut 3 bases from V and 5 bases from J; bases unmatched to any gene: 5. Germline V CDR1 and CDR2: KGHSH, LQKENI. Here the CDR3 reads CASSPTGGGENIQYF. The CDR3 DNA follows: TGTGCCAGCTCACCTACAGGGGGCGGCGAAAACATTCAGTACTTC. The full variable domain, in which reference TRBV18 and TRBJ2-4 provide the parts outside the CDR3, is NAGVMQNPRHLVRRRGQEARLRCSPMKGHSHVYWYRQLPEEGLKFMVYLQKENIIDESGMPKERFSAEFPKEGPSILRIQQVVRGDSAAYFCASSPTGGGENIQYFGAGTRLSVL.

CDR3 nucleotides: TGTGCCAGCGGTTGGGGAGCAGGTCCTCACGATGAGCAGTTCTTC. Amino acids: CASGWGAGPHDEQFF. The V call is TRBV2, the J call TRBJ2-1; a possible D gene is TRBD2 (5 bases). V was clipped by 8 bases and J by 8 bases, with 22 bases between them. The germline V gene encodes CDR1 SNHLY and CDR2 FYNNEI. The CDR3 length is 15 residues.

This rearrangement joins TRBV6-5 to TRBJ2-3; D possibly corresponds to TRBD1 (6 bases). Per the germline V gene, CDR1 is MNHEY and CDR2 is SVGAGI. Trimming cost V 0 bases and J 10 bases, with 11 bases left between them. This CDR3 region has 13 residues. Written as DNA, the CDR3 is TGTGCCAGCAGTTACTCTGAGGCAGGGGCGCAGTATTTT. Residues: CASSYSEAGAQYF.

This clone was seen a single time. The chain couples TRBV5-1 to TRBJ2-2; 9 bases line up with TRBD1. The CDR3 sequence is 16 residues long. Germline loops: CDR1 SGHRS, CDR2 YFSETQ. V dropped 4 bases and J dropped 3; count of bases not matched to a gene: 7. Written as DNA, the CDR3 is TGCGCCAGCAGCCTGAGGACAGGGGACTACACCGGGGAGCTGTTTTTT. Residues: CASSLRTGDYTGELFF. Drawing the rest from reference TRBV5-1 and TRBJ2-2, the complete variable domain is KAGVTQTPRYLIKTRGQQVTLSCSPISGHRSVSWYQQTPGQGLQFLFEYFSETQRNKGNFPGRFSGRQFSNSRSEMNVSTLELGDSALYLCASSLRTGDYTGELFFGEGSRLTVL.

The chain couples TRBV4-1 to TRBJ2-7, with TRBD2 matching over 11 bases. V was pared by 1 base and J by 1 base, with 3 bases of the junction left unmatched. CDR1 and CDR2 from the germline V gene are MGHRA and YSYEKL. This CDR3 region has 16 residues. CDR3 residues: CASSQAASGRSYEQYF. CDR3 DNA: TGCGCCAGCAGCCAAGCGGCTAGCGGGAGGTCCTACGAGCAGTACTTC.